These 5 T cell receptor beta chains were sequenced from one sample in a study of regulatory T cells in long-lasting Graves disease. Both iRepertoire HTBI primers and Arm-PCR of CDR3 regions were used to build the TCR beta libraries. Each CDR3 protein gets one entry after TCRdb re-called the multiplex PCR reads with MiXCR. The sample comprises 400,000 to 500,000 distinct CDR3 sequences, roughly 21% of which are singletons, and over 6% rests with the top ten. Specified time point: persistent/refractory GD, antithyroid drugs over 5 years with positive TRAb. Isolated PBMC RNA provided the starting material for the TCR library. Sequencing was performed on peripheral blood mononuclear cells (PBMCs), taken when the disease was refractory, from a patient treated with antithyroid drugs. The origin of the receptors is a female donor with Graves disease.

This clonotype was counted many times. V and J are TRBV2 and TRBJ2-2, with 7 positions matching TRBD1. Germline CDR1 and CDR2: SNHLY and FYNNEI. Unmatched junction bases numbered 13, after V lost 5 bases and J lost 10 bases. This CDR3 region has 15 residues. The CDR3 DNA sequence: TGTGCCAGCAGTTCCGGGACAGAAGGTGCTGTGGAGCTGTTTTTT. Translated: CASSSGTEGAVELFF.

The V and J genes are TRBV5-6 and TRBJ1-5, with D maybe TRBD1 (5 bases). The CDR3 is 21 amino acids. The V end was cut by 8 bases, the J end by 4 bases, with 37 bases between. Germline-derived CDR1 and CDR2 are SGHDT and YYEEEE. In DNA form, the CDR3 reads TGTGCCAGAGATGAGCAGGGAGGGATGGATCATCAGAGGGATGAAAATCAGCCCCAGCATTTT. Amino acids: CARDEQGGMDHQRDENQPQHF. The complete variable domain, with remaining parts taken from reference TRBV5-6 and TRBJ1-5, reads DAGVTQSPTHLIKTRGQQVTLRCSPKSGHDTVSWYQQALGQGPQFIFQYYEEEERQRGNFPDRFSGHQFPNYSSELNVNALLLGDSALYLCARDEQGGMDHQRDENQPQHFGDGTRLSIL.

At least ten counts were recorded for this clonotype. This chain's CDR3 is CASSSLTGEGYTF. CDR3 in DNA: TGTGCCAGCAGCTCATTGACAGGGGAAGGCTACACCTTC. The V gene is TRBV7-3, the J gene TRBJ1-2; 8 bases line up with TRBD1. Germline V gene data show CDR1 as SGHTA and CDR2 as FQGTGA. V shed 4 bases and J 8 bases; nucleotides not matched to a gene: 6. The CDR3 is 13 amino acids.

CDR3 bases: TGTGCCAGCAGCTTAAATCAGGTTTTGCCGCCGATGAACACCGGGGAGCTGTTTTTT. Translation: CASSLNQVLPPMNTGELFF. The rearrangement uses TRBV7-3 and TRBJ2-2; D not resolved. In germline, CDR1 is SGHTA, CDR2 FQGTGA. This CDR3 comprises 19 residues. Trimming pared 1 base from V and 1 base from J, leaving 19 bases between.

This clonotype has a count of ten or more. This chain links TRBV7-2 with TRBJ2-5, with 7 bases fitting TRBD2. This CDR3 is built from 15 residues. The V segment lost 4 bases and the J segment 2 bases; nucleotides outside the gene matches: 7. In germline, CDR1 is SGHTA, CDR2 FQGNSA. The CDR3 nucleotides are TGTGCCAGCAGCTCACCAAAGGGACTACAAGAGACCCAGTACTTC. Translated, it gives CASSSPKGLQETQYF.